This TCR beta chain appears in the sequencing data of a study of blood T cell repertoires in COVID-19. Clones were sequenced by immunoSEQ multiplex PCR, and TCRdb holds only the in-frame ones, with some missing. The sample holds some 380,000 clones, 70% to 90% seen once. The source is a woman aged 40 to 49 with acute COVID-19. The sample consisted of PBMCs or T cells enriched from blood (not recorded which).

In DNA, the CDR3 is TGTGCCAGCAGTTACAAGGGGGCGCGGAACGAGCAGTACTTC. Translating gives CASSYKGARNEQYF. The rearrangement links TRBV6-5 to TRBJ2-7, with 7 bases fitting TRBD1. This CDR3 has 14 amino acids. Germline CDR1 is MNHEY and CDR2 is SVGAGI. The V and J ends lost 2 bases and 5 bases, in that order; junction bases with no gene match: 6.